These 20 T cell receptor beta chains originate from one sample sequenced in a study of OX40 agonist ivuxolimab in advanced cancers. The data were produced by immunoSEQ multiplex PCR, yet TCRdb's version contains in-frame clones alone and is incomplete. The repertoire holds tens of thousands of clones, with 80% to 90% as singletons. The sample here was CD4+ or CD8+ T cells sorted from blood, taken in a trial of the OX40 agonist ivuxolimab. The receptors come from an adult with an advanced solid tumor such as melanoma, head and neck, liver or kidney cancer.

This chain links TRBV6-5 with TRBJ2-7; D possibly corresponds to TRBD2 (6 bases). The CDR3 consists of 14 residues. V lost 5 bases and J lost 0, with 11 bases in between. Germline V gene lookup returns CDR1 MNHEY and CDR2 SVGAGI. CDR3 sequence (DNA): TGTGCCAGCAGTCCTTGGGGGGTCTCCTACGAGCAGTACTTC. Protein: CASSPWGVSYEQYF.

V usage is TRBV28 and J usage is TRBJ2-1, with D possibly being TRBD1 (5 bases). V was pared by 6 bases and J by 4 bases, with 19 bases between. This CDR3 has 16 amino acids. Germline CDR1 is MDHEN and CDR2 is SYDVKM. In DNA, the CDR3 is TGTGCCAGCAGCATGACTCAGGGCGGTGGGTACAATGAGCAGTTCTTC. Its translation is CASSMTQGGGYNEQFF.

The rearrangement joins TRBV2 to TRBJ2-7; 12 positions match TRBD2. Germline CDR1 is SNHLY and CDR2 is FYNNEI. The CDR3 length is 18 residues. Losses at the gene ends were 1 base for V and 0 bases for J; bases not matched to a gene: 7. The CDR3 coding sequence is TGTGCCAGCAGTGAAGGGGCTAGCGGGAGGGCAAGCTCCTACGAGCAGTACTTC. Protein product: CASSEGASGRASSYEQYF.

The chain carries TRBV7-3 and TRBJ2-5; 8 bases are shared with TRBD2. The CDR3 is made up of 15 amino acids. Germline-derived CDR1 and CDR2 are SGHTA and FQGTGA. The trim removed 3 bases at V and 5 bases at J, leaving 8 bases unmatched. CDR3: CASSFSGERDETQYF. The CDR3 bases are TGTGCCAGCAGCTTTAGCGGGGAGAGGGATGAGACCCAGTACTTC.

This rearrangement joins TRBV30 to TRBJ2-1; tentative D call: TRBD1 (6 bases). V lost 0 bases, J lost 8 bases, and 17 bases lay in between. CDR1 is GTSNPN and CDR2 is SVGIG in the germline V gene (reference sequence). This CDR3 spans 15 amino acids. CDR3 in DNA: TGTGCCTGGAGTGTACTCAGGGGATGGTACGATGAGCAGTTCTTC. As protein: CAWSVLRGWYDEQFF.

This rearrangement joins TRBV2 to TRBJ2-3; maybe TRBD1 (6 bases). V was trimmed by 3 bases and J by 2 bases, leaving 9 bases between them. The germline V gene encodes CDR1 SNHLY and CDR2 FYNNEI. This CDR3 comprises 14 residues. In DNA, the CDR3 is TGTGCCAGCAGTGACTGGGGGCCCACAGATACGCAGTATTTT. Its protein product is CASSDWGPTDTQYF.

The chain carries TRBV27 and TRBJ2-7; TRBD2 agrees at 8 bases. Germline V gives CDR1 MNHEY, CDR2 SMNVEV (reference sequence). This CDR3 has 15 amino acids. With V trimmed by 3 bases and J by 4 bases, 8 bases remained unmatched. CDR3 sequence reads: CASSFGSGMVYEQYF. In DNA form, the CDR3 reads TGTGCCAGCAGTTTTGGTAGCGGGATGGTGTACGAGCAGTACTTC.

V is TRBV6-4 and J is TRBJ2-3, with D perhaps assigned TRBD1 or TRBD2 (6 bases each). The germline gives CDR1 MRHNA, CDR2 SNTAGT. Trimming left V 0 bases short and J 0 bases short, with 10 bases between. This CDR3 has 16 amino acids. CDR3 protein: CASSDSPGASTDTQYF. In DNA, the CDR3 is TGTGCCAGCAGTGACTCCCCGGGGGCAAGCACAGATACGCAGTATTTT.

CDR3 loop: CASSIFGGTEAFF. CDR3 DNA: TGTGCCAGTAGTATCTTCGGGGGCACTGAAGCTTTCTTT. The chain recombines TRBV19 with TRBJ1-1, with D perhaps matching TRBD1 (5 bases). CDR3 length equals 13 residues. V lost 3 bases and J lost 4, with 9 bases in between. From germline, CDR1 is LNHDA and CDR2 SQIVND (reference sequence).

This chain uses TRBV19 with TRBJ1-1; a weak D match, TRBD1 (5 bases). There are 15 residues in the CDR3. With 1 base removed from V and 6 bases from J, the gap between germline ends came to 15 bases. Germline lookup yields CDR1 LNHDA and CDR2 SQIVND (reference sequence). CDR3 bases: TGTGCCAGTAGTATAGGGACACGGACGATGGCTGAAGCTTTCTTT. The encoded protein is CASSIGTRTMAEAFF.

This sequence joins TRBV27 and TRBJ2-5, with D tentatively TRBD1 (6 bases). The CDR3 consists of 15 residues. Germline loops: CDR1 MNHEY, CDR2 SMNVEV (reference sequence). The V end was cut by 5 bases, the J end by 2 bases, with 15 bases between. DNA for the CDR3: TGTGCCAGCAGTCCATTACAGGGCCCTCAAGAGACCCAGTACTTC. Translating gives CASSPLQGPQETQYF.

The J gene is TRBJ1-5, the V gene TRBV19, with D perhaps matching TRBD1 (5 bases). In germline, CDR1 is LNHDA, CDR2 SQIVND (reference sequence). The CDR3 totals 12 residues. V gave up 10 bases and J gave up 2 bases, with 9 bases separating them. CDR3 region: CATGGGNQPQHF. CDR3 coding DNA: TGTGCCACCGGAGGGGGCAATCAGCCCCAGCATTTT. Filled out from reference TRBV19 and TRBJ1-5, the complete variable domain reads DGGITQSPKYLFRKEGQNVTLSCEQNLNHDAMYWYRQDPGQGLRLIYYSQIVNDFQKGDIAEGYSVSREKKESFPLTVTSAQKNPTAFYLCATGGGNQPQHFGDGTRLSIL.

J is TRBJ2-1 and V is TRBV11-2; the D call may be TRBD1 or TRBD2 (5 bases each). The germline V gene encodes CDR1 SGHAT and CDR2 FQNNGV. Trimming cost V 0 bases and J 2 bases, with 17 bases left between them. CDR3 length equals 18 residues. As DNA, the CDR3 is TGTGCCAGCAGCTTAGATAGGAGGAGCGGACATACCTACAATGAGCAGTTCTTC. It translates to CASSLDRRSGHTYNEQFF.

The CDR3 DNA sequence: TGTGCCAGCAGCACCCGGGCGGGGGGCAGGGAGACCCAGTACTTC. This sequence encodes CASSTRAGGRETQYF. V is TRBV9 and J is TRBJ2-5; 8 bases line up with TRBD2. The CDR3 is made up of 15 amino acids. The trim removed 4 bases at V and 5 bases at J, leaving 10 bases unmatched. Germline V gives CDR1 SGDLS, CDR2 YYNGEE.

V and J are TRBV2 and TRBJ1-1; D unresolved. Trimming took off 5 bases at V and 1 base at J, with 5 bases between the two ends. The CDR3 loop spans 12 amino acids. Germline V gene sequence: CDR1 SNHLY, CDR2 FYNNEI. This CDR3 is CASSFPNTEAFF. CDR3 in DNA: TGTGCCAGCAGTTTCCCGAACACTGAAGCTTTCTTT.

The table lists this clone with a few counts. CDR3 protein: CASSIQTGGEAFF. The CDR3 region has the DNA TGTGCCAGTAGTATTCAGACAGGAGGTGAAGCTTTCTTT. The chain joins TRBV19 to TRBJ1-1; possibly TRBD1 for D (6 bases). The germline V gene has CDR1 LNHDA and CDR2 SQIVND (reference sequence). This CDR3 spans 13 amino acids. The germline V and J ends were trimmed by 3 bases and 7 bases, with 12 bases remaining between them.

The chain employs TRBV27 and TRBJ1-5; the D gene is possibly TRBD1 (5 bases). Germline V gene data show CDR1 as MNHEY and CDR2 as SMNVEV (reference sequence). This CDR3 has 13 amino acids. V gave up 2 bases and J gave up 7 bases, with 9 bases separating them. CDR3 amino acids: CASSLVRDQPQHF. In DNA form, the CDR3 reads TGTGCCAGCAGTTTAGTGCGGGACCAGCCCCAGCATTTT.

The chain carries TRBV29-1 and TRBJ2-1, with TRBD2 matching 11 bases. This CDR3 comprises 16 residues. Germline trimming cut 3 bases from V and 3 bases from J; bases unmatched to any gene: 7. Per the germline V gene, CDR1 is SQVTM and CDR2 is ANQGSEA. The CDR3 reads CSVDLTSGSFYNEQFF. CDR3 coding DNA: TGCAGCGTTGACCTTACTAGCGGGAGTTTCTACAATGAGCAGTTCTTC.

V and J are TRBV6-1 and TRBJ2-7, with 7 bases that match TRBD2. The CDR3 has 11 amino acids. Germline CDR1 MNHNS, CDR2 SASEGT. The V and J ends lost 6 bases and 6 bases, in that order; junction bases with no gene match: 2. CDR3: CASSVAGEQYF. The CDR3 DNA is TGTGCCAGCAGCGTAGCGGGCGAGCAGTACTTC.

The rearrangement links TRBV7-2 to TRBJ1-5; D is perhaps TRBD1 (5 bases). V was clipped by 5 bases and J by 7 bases, with 18 bases between them. The CDR3 is made up of 15 amino acids. Germline V lookup: CDR1 SGHTA, CDR2 FQGNSA. The CDR3 loop is CASSAGTGRLQPQHF. The CDR3 coding sequence is TGTGCCAGCAGCGCCGGAACAGGCAGATTGCAGCCCCAGCATTTT.